The clone carrying this T cell receptor (beta chain) was picked up a small number of times. Antigen specificity is unknown. Per the germline V gene, CDR1 is MNHEY and CDR2 is SVGEGT. The V and J ends lost 2 bases and 2 bases respectively, with 20 bases between them. The CDR3 sequence is 18 residues long. This record belongs to a study of read filtering for tumor transcriptome and immune sequencing. About the study: After DNase treatment, RNA was made into whole-transcriptome libraries. Points from the study as a whole: The CD138-negative fraction was mixed bone marrow immune cells, not pure T cells.

This library used about 400 ng RNA and molecular barcoded adaptors spanning alpha/delta and beta/gamma chains. MiXCR was run by TCRdb on the reads, yielding one entry per CDR3 protein. The sample carries some 62,000 distinct CDR3 sequences, approximately 13% recorded once. This clonotype was obtained from a donor at least 40 years old with multiple myeloma. Sequenced: a population of CD138-negative cells sorted from bone marrow. This rearrangement joins TRBV6-2 or TRBV6-3 to TRBJ2-3; D perhaps matches TRBD1 (5 bases). Here the CDR3 reads CASSYPFPLGDPTDTQYF. As DNA, the CDR3 is TGTGCCAGCAGTTACCCTTTCCCCTTAGGGGATCCCACAGATACGCAGTATTTT.